This TCR beta chain came from a study of CD8 T cells in ankylosing spondylitis. At least ten counts were recorded for this clonotype. Its antigen is unidentified. The germline CDR1 and CDR2 sequences are SGDLS and YYNGEE. The CDR3 totals 16 residues. J was trimmed by 2 bases and V by 4 bases; bases with no gene match: 10. TCRdb re-called the 5' RACE reads through MiXCR, storing one row per CDR3 protein. The repertoire includes 35,000 to 50,000 distinct CDR3 sequences, less than 4% of them detected once, and approximately 3% sits in the top ten. Study-wide results and limits: Relatively rare in peripheral blood, disease-linked clones were also CD8+.

This chain links TRBV9 with TRBJ2-5; 8 nucleotides match TRBD2. This TCR came from a male donor with ankylosing spondylitis or in good health (not recorded which). Source material: blood, either unsorted or a sorted T cell fraction (not recorded which). The CDR3 loop is CASSPRGGSQQETQYF. In DNA form, the CDR3 reads TGTGCCAGCAGCCCACGGGGGGGGAGCCAACAAGAGACCCAGTACTTC.